These T cell receptor beta chains were read from a single sample in a study of blood T cell repertoires in COVID-19. The assay was immunoSEQ multiplex PCR, and TCRdb's table has in-frame clones only and misses some. Found here are about 260,000 clones, approximately 90% of them singletons; the top ten hold roughly 4%. The sample consisted of PBMCs or T cells enriched from blood (not recorded which). The source of these receptors is a woman aged 25 to 39 with acute COVID-19. CDR3s include the opening cysteine and the closing phenylalanine or tryptophan. A D gene is named only where the DNA matches it firmly. Clone size is shown for a subset of rows, as once, few, many or a class of expanded clone.

clone_size: -
v_call: TRBV28
j_call: TRBJ2-7
d_call: TRBD2
cdr3_length: 14
cdr3_aa: CASRTGTSDYEQYF
cdr3_nt: TGTGCCAGCAGAACCGGGACTAGCGACTACGAGCAGTACTTC

clone_size: -
v_call: TRBV5-1
j_call: TRBJ2-3
d_call: TRBD2
cdr3_length: 14
cdr3_aa: CASTVGGITDTQYF
cdr3_nt: TGCGCCAGCACGGTGGGGGGGATCACAGATACGCAGTATTTT

clone_size: few
v_call: TRBV19
j_call: TRBJ2-7
d_call: TRBD1
cdr3_length: 15
cdr3_aa: CASSIGETGVYEQYF
cdr3_nt: TGTGCCAGTAGTATAGGCGAGACAGGGGTGTACGAGCAGTACTTC

clone_size: -
v_call: TRBV9
j_call: TRBJ2-3
d_call: -
cdr3_length: 15
cdr3_aa: CASSIGGGGPDTQYF
cdr3_nt: TGTGCCAGCAGCATTGGGGGGGGCGGCCCCGATACGCAGTATTTT

clone_size: -
v_call: TRBV30
j_call: TRBJ2-2
d_call: TRBD2
cdr3_length: 16
cdr3_aa: CAWSPRTSMNTGELFF
cdr3_nt: TGTGCCTGGAGTCCCCGGACTAGTATGAACACCGGGGAGCTGTTTTTT

clone_size: -
v_call: TRBV21-1
j_call: TRBJ2-2
d_call: -
cdr3_length: 16
cdr3_aa: CASSKGIAVNTGELFF
cdr3_nt: TGTGCCAGCAGTAAAGGAATAGCGGTTAACACCGGGGAGCTGTTTTTT

clone_size: -
v_call: TRBV27
j_call: TRBJ1-5
d_call: -
cdr3_length: 14
cdr3_aa: CASSLLQNNQPQHF
cdr3_nt: TGTGCCAGCAGTTTATTACAGAACAATCAGCCCCAGCATTTT

clone_size: -
v_call: TRBV27
j_call: TRBJ2-1
d_call: TRBD1
cdr3_length: 15
cdr3_aa: CASSQRQGVNNEQFF
cdr3_nt: TGTGCCAGCAGTCAAAGACAGGGGGTCAACAATGAGCAGTTCTTC

clone_size: -
v_call: TRBV7-3
j_call: TRBJ2-3
d_call: -
cdr3_length: 12
cdr3_aa: CASSSEGGTQYF
cdr3_nt: TGTGCCAGCAGCTCGGAGGGTGGTACGCAGTATTTT

clone_size: -
v_call: TRBV6-1
j_call: TRBJ2-2
d_call: -
cdr3_length: 13
cdr3_aa: CASSEVSTGELFF
cdr3_nt: TGTGCCAGCAGTGAAGTCAGCACCGGGGAGCTGTTTTTT